The sequence of this T cell receptor beta chain was determined in a study of blood T cell repertoires in COVID-19. Germline V gene lookup returns CDR1 KGHDR and CDR2 SFDVKD. V was pared by 3 bases and J by 1 base, with 4 bases of the junction left unmatched. The CDR3 covers 15 residues. The data were produced by immunoSEQ multiplex PCR, yet TCRdb's version contains in-frame clones alone and is incomplete. This sample has about 93,000 clones; roughly 85% occur once, and the top ten carry about 16%. This rearrangement joins TRBV24-1 to TRBJ1-1; 7 nucleotides match TRBD1. The sample consisted of peripheral blood. The receptor comes from a human donor in a cohort sampled during active COVID-19. CDR3 DNA: TGTGCCACCAGTGATCCGGGACAGACGAACACTGAAGCTTTCTTT. This sequence encodes CATSDPGQTNTEAFF.